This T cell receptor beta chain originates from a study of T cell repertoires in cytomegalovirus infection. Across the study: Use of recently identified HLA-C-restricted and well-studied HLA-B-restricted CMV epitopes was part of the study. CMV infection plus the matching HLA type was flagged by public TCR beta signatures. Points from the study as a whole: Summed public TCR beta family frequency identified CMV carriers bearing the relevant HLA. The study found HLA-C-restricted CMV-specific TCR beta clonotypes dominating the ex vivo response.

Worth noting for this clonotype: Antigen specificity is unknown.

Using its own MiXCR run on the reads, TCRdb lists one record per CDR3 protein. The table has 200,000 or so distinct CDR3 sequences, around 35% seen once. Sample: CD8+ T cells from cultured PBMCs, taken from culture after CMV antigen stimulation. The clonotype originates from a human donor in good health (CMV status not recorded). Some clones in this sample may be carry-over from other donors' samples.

As DNA, the CDR3 is TGTGCCAGCAGTTTATATGCGGCAGGCCGAGAAGGCTCCTATAATTCACCCCTCCACTTT. Protein sequence: CASSLYAAGREGSYNSPLHF. The chain combines TRBV27 with TRBJ1-6; no clear D. Trimming cost V 1 base and J 0 bases, with 19 bases left between them. The CDR3 runs 20 residues. Germline assignment: CDR1 MNHEY and CDR2 SMNVEV (reference sequence).